What follows is one TCR beta chain and its context. The data are from a study of blood T cell repertoires in COVID-19. In the authors' workflow: Estimates of nucleated cell counts were drawn from the amplification of reference gene primers. TCRdb's copy holds only in-frame clones and misses some; the assay was immunoSEQ multiplex PCR. That table is the source of V, J and clone size, and D and trimming were worked out from the DNA. The table has 75,000 to 85,000 clones, approximately 88% seen once. Germline CDR1 and CDR2: LNHDA and SQIVND (reference sequence). The CDR3 loop spans 16 amino acids. With V trimmed by 6 bases and J by 0 bases, 4 bases remained unmatched.

The specimen sequenced was peripheral blood. This chain joins TRBV19 and TRBJ2-2; 10 bases line up with TRBD1. The source is a man aged 50-60 years with active COVID-19. CDR3 residues: CASSTTGGANTGELFF. CDR3 nucleotides: TGTGCCAGTAGCACGACAGGGGGCGCGAACACCGGGGAGCTGTTTTTT.